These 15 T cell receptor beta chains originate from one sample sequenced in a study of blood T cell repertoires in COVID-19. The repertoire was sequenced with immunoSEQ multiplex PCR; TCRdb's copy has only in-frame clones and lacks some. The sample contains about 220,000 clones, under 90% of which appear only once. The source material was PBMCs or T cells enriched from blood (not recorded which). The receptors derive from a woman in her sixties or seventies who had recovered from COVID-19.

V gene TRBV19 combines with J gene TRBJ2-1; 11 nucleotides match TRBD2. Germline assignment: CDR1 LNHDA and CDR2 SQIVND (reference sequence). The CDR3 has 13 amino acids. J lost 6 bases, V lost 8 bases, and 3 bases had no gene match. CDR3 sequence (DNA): TGTGCCAGTTCGACTAGCGGGATCAATGAGCAGTTCTTC. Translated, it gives CASSTSGINEQFF.

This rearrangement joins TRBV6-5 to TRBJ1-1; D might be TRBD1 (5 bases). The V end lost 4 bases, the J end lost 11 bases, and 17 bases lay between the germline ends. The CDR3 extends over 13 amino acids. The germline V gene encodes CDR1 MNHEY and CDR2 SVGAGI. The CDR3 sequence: CASSFAGEGHAFF. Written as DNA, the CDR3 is TGTGCCAGCAGTTTTGCGGGGGAGGGTCATGCTTTCTTT.

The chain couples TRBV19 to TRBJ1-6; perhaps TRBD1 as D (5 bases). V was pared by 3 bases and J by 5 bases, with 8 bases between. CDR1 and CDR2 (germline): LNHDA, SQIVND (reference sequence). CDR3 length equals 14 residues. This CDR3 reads CASSIDSDNSPLHF. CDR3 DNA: TGTGCCAGTAGTATCGACAGCGATAATTCACCCCTCCACTTT.

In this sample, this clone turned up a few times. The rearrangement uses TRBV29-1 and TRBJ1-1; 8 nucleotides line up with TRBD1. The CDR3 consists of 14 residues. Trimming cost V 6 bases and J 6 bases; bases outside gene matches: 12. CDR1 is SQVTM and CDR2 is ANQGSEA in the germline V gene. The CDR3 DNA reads TGCAGCGTGGCAACGGCAGGGGGCGAGGCTGAAGCTTTCTTT. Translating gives CSVATAGGEAEAFF.

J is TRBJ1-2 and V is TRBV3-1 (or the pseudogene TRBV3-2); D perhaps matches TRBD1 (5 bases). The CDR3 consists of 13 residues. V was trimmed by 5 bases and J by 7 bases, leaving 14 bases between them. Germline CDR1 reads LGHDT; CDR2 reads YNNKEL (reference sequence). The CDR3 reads CASSSQGRGGYTF. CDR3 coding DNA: TGTGCCAGCAGCTCCCAGGGAAGGGGTGGCTACACCTTC.

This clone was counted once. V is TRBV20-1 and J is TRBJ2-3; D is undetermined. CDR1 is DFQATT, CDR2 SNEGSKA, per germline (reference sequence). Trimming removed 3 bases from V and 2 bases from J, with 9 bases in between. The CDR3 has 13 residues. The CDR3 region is CSASVIYTDTQYF. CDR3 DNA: TGCAGTGCTAGTGTAATCTACACAGATACGCAGTATTTT.

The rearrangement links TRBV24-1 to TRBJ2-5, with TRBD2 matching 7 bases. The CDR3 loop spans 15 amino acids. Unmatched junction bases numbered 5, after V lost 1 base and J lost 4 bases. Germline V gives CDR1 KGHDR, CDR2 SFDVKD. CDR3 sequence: CATSDFRAGRETQYF. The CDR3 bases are TGTGCCACCAGTGATTTCCGAGCGGGGCGAGAGACCCAGTACTTC.

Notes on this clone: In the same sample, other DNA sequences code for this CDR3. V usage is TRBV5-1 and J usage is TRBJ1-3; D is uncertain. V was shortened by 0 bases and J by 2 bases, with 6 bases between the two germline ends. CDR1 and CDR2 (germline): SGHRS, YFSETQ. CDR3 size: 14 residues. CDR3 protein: CASSLAGTGNTIYF. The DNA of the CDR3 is TGCGCCAGCAGCTTGGCGGGGACTGGAAACACCATATATTTT.

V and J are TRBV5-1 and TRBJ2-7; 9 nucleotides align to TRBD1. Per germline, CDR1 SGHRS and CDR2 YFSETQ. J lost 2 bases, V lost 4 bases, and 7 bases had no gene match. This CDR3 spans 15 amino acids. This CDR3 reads CASSPDRGGAYEQYF. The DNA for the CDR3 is TGCGCCAGCAGCCCCGACAGGGGGGGTGCCTACGAGCAGTACTTC. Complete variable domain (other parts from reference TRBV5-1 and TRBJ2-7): KAGVTQTPRYLIKTRGQQVTLSCSPISGHRSVSWYQQTPGQGLQFLFEYFSETQRNKGNFPGRFSGRQFSNSRSEMNVSTLELGDSALYLCASSPDRGGAYEQYFGPGTRLTVT.

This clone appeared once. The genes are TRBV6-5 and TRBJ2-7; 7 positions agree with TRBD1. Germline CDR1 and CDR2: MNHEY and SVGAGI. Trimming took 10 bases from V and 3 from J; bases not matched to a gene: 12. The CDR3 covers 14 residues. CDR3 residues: CATEPGTADYEQYF. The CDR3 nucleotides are TGTGCCACCGAACCGGGGACAGCAGACTACGAGCAGTACTTC.

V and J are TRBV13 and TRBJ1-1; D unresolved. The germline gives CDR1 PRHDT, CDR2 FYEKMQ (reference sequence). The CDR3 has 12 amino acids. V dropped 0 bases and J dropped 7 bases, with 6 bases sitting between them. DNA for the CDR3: TGTGCCAGCAGCTTAGGCGCAGTTGAAGCTTTCTTT. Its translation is CASSLGAVEAFF.

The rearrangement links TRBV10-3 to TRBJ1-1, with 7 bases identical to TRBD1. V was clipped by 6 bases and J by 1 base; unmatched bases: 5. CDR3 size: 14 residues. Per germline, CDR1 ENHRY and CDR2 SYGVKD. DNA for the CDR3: TGTGCCATCAGAACCGGGACAGAGAACACTGAAGCTTTCTTT. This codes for CAIRTGTENTEAFF.

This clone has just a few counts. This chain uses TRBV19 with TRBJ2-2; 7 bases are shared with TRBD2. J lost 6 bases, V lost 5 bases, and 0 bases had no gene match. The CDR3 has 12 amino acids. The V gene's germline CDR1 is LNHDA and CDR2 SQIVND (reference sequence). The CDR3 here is CASSREAGELFF. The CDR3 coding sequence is TGTGCCAGTAGTCGGGAGGCCGGGGAGCTGTTTTTT.

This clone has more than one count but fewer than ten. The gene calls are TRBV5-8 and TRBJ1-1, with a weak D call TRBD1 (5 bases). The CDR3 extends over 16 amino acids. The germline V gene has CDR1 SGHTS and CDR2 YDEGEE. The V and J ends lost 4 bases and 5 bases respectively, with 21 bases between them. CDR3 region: CASSPETARAGTEAFF. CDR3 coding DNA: TGTGCCAGCAGCCCTGAGACGGCAAGGGCAGGGACTGAAGCTTTCTTT.

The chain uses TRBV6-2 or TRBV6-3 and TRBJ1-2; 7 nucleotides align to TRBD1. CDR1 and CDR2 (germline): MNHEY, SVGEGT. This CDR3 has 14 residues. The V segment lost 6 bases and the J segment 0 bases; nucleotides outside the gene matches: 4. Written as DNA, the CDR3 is TGTGCCAGCAGCCGGGACAGCTCTAACTATGGCTACACCTTC. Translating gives CASSRDSSNYGYTF.